The 5 T cell receptor beta chains below come from one sample, sequenced in a study of graft-versus-host responses after intestinal transplantation. The data were produced by immunoSEQ multiplex PCR, yet TCRdb's version contains in-frame clones alone and is incomplete. The table shows under 140,000 clones, with roughly 95% occurring only once. The antigens these receptors bind are not known. The sequencing here drew on unstimulated CD8+ T cells sorted from spleen or lymph node cells, taken before intestinal transplant. The receptors stem from a human donor who received an intestinal transplant.

The chain combines TRBV5-1 with TRBJ1-5, with D perhaps TRBD1 (6 bases). The CDR3 extends over 13 amino acids. Germline CDR1 and CDR2: SGHRS and YFSETQ. V lost 0 bases and J lost 6, with 7 bases in between. CDR3 nucleotides: TGCGCCAGCAGCTTGGTACAGGGTCAGCCCCAGCATTTT. Its protein product is CASSLVQGQPQHF.

The chain is built from TRBV19 and TRBJ2-1; 7 bases agree with TRBD1. V was pared by 3 bases and J by 2 bases, with 7 bases of the junction left unmatched. The CDR3 totals 16 residues. Per germline, CDR1 LNHDA and CDR2 SQIVND (reference sequence). CDR3 DNA sequence: TGTGCCAGTAGTATGGACGGGACAGTTCCCTACAATGAGCAGTTCTTC. Residues: CASSMDGTVPYNEQFF.

The chain is built from TRBV27 and TRBJ2-3; the match to TRBD2 covers 7 bases. The CDR3 totals 13 residues. Germline trimming cut 6 bases from V and 4 bases from J; bases unmatched to any gene: 4. From germline, CDR1 is MNHEY and CDR2 SMNVEV (reference sequence). The DNA of the CDR3 is TGTGCCAGCAGCTGGAGCGGGGCAGATACGCAGTATTTT. It specifies CASSWSGADTQYF.

V and J are TRBV19 and TRBJ1-1; D uncertain. The CDR3 runs to 13 residues. V was clipped by 5 bases and J by 1 base, with 8 bases between them. Looked up from germline, CDR1 is LNHDA and CDR2 is SQIVND (reference sequence). CDR3 amino acids: CASSWVTNTEAFF. As DNA, the CDR3 is TGTGCCAGTAGTTGGGTGACGAACACTGAAGCTTTCTTT.

The chain links TRBV7-8 to TRBJ1-4, with D perhaps TRBD1 (6 bases). The germline V gene encodes CDR1 SGHVS and CDR2 FQNEAQ. This CDR3 spans 13 amino acids. V was trimmed by 5 bases and J by 7 bases, leaving 11 bases between them. The CDR3 DNA reads as TGTGCCAGCAGCGATCGACAGGTTGAAAAACTGTTTTTT. Its protein product is CASSDRQVEKLFF.